The next 25 T cell receptor beta chains were all read from a single sample in a study of OX40 agonist ivuxolimab in advanced cancers. Profiled with immunoSEQ multiplex PCR; TCRdb holds only in-frame clones, not every one. The repertoire has about 38,000 clones, 70% to 85% of them found once; the top ten carry 21%. The sequences come from CD4+ or CD8+ T cells sorted from blood, collected in a trial of the OX40 agonist ivuxolimab. These receptors were collected from an adult with an advanced solid tumor such as melanoma, head and neck, liver or kidney cancer.

This chain uses TRBV6-5 with TRBJ1-2; TRBD1 aligns across 7 bases. Germline-derived CDR1 and CDR2 are MNHEY and SVGAGI. Unmatched junction bases numbered 10, after V lost 5 bases and J lost 4 bases. The CDR3 contains 15 residues. CDR3 region: CASSTGQAVRYGYTF. The CDR3 DNA follows: TGTGCCAGCAGTACCGGACAGGCGGTACGCTATGGCTACACCTTC.

V usage is TRBV7-9 and J usage is TRBJ1-2; 8 bases are a match to TRBD1. Trimming removed 7 bases from V and 5 bases from J; junction bases left unmatched: 9. The CDR3 runs to 14 residues. The germline gives CDR1 SEHNR, CDR2 FQNEAQ (reference sequence). Here the CDR3 reads CASNLDRVDYGYTF. In nucleotides, the CDR3 is TGTGCCAGCAACCTGGACAGGGTCGATTATGGCTACACCTTC.

This rearrangement joins TRBV6-5 to TRBJ2-7, with D maybe TRBD1 (6 bases). Trimming cost V 2 bases and J 2 bases, with 10 bases left between them. Germline CDR1 is MNHEY and CDR2 is SVGAGI. The CDR3 extends over 14 amino acids. The CDR3 region has the DNA TGTGCCAGCAGTTACGGGACAAACGCCTACGAGCAGTACTTC. Protein product: CASSYGTNAYEQYF.

The chain couples TRBV6-1 to TRBJ2-7, with D uncertain. The CDR3 has 15 amino acids. V lost 7 bases and J 1 base, leaving 17 bases between the germline ends. The germline CDR1 and CDR2 sequences are MNHNS and SASEGT. The CDR3 loop reads CASTPLGRMSYEQYF. In DNA, the CDR3 is TGTGCCAGCACCCCTCTGGGCAGAATGTCCTACGAGCAGTACTTC.

This clone was seen a handful of times. The V gene is TRBV5-1, the J gene TRBJ1-5; D unresolved. The CDR3 spans 14 residues. Germline-derived CDR1 and CDR2 are SGHRS and YFSETQ. The germline V and J ends were trimmed by 3 bases and 6 bases, with 13 bases remaining between them. CDR3 sequence: CASSSSLGGQPQHF. The CDR3 nucleotides are TGCGCCAGCAGCTCCTCCCTGGGCGGTCAGCCCCAGCATTTT.

The rearrangement joins TRBV19 to TRBJ2-2; 7 positions match TRBD1. Unmatched junction bases numbered 1, after V lost 0 bases and J lost 0 bases. CDR1 and CDR2 from the germline V gene are LNHDA and SQIVND (reference sequence). The CDR3 length is 16 residues. CDR3 in DNA: TGTGCCAGTAGTATAGAGCAGGGGGCGAACACCGGGGAGCTGTTTTTT. Translated: CASSIEQGANTGELFF.

The chain is built from TRBV10-3 and TRBJ2-7, with a weak D call TRBD2 (5 bases). Germline CDR1 is ENHRY and CDR2 is SYGVKD. The CDR3 extends over 14 amino acids. Trimming took off 4 bases at V and 5 bases at J, with 15 bases between the two ends. In DNA form, the CDR3 reads TGTGCCATCAGTGCTAGGACGGAGGAGGACGAGCAGTACTTC. This codes for CAISARTEEDEQYF.

The CDR3 DNA reads as TGCGCCAGCAGCCAAGATCATGCGGGATACGAGCAGTACTTC. Amino acids: CASSQDHAGYEQYF. The chain links TRBV4-3 to TRBJ2-7; D is possibly TRBD2 (6 bases). CDR3 length: 14 amino acids. Deletions cut 0 bases from V and 4 bases from J, with 10 bases between. Per the germline V gene, CDR1 is LGHNA and CDR2 is YSLEER.

This clone was found a few times. The chain combines TRBV6-4 with TRBJ2-1; possible D gene TRBD1, 6 bases. The CDR3 is made up of 15 amino acids. The germline CDR1 and CDR2 sequences are MRHNA and SNTAGT. V was pared by 0 bases and J by 7 bases, with 13 bases between. The CDR3 sequence: CASSDSDRTINEQFF. CDR3 DNA sequence: TGTGCCAGCAGTGACTCCGACAGGACGATTAATGAGCAGTTCTTC.

V gene TRBV30 combines with J gene TRBJ2-4; TRBD1 might be the D (6 bases). The V end was cut by 3 bases, the J end by 0 bases, with 12 bases between. The germline CDR1 and CDR2 sequences are GTSNPN and SVGIG (reference sequence). The CDR3 runs to 15 residues. The CDR3 region is CAWSRTALAKNIQYF. The CDR3 DNA reads as TGTGCCTGGAGCCGGACAGCCCTAGCCAAAAACATTCAGTACTTC. Filled out from reference TRBV30 and TRBJ2-4, the complete variable domain reads SQTIHQWPATLVQPVGSPLSLECTVEGTSNPNLYWYRQAAGRGLQLLFYSVGIGQISSEVPQNLSASRPQDRQFILSSKKLLLSDSGFYLCAWSRTALAKNIQYFGAGTRLSVL.

This chain uses TRBV9 with TRBJ1-5; D is perhaps TRBD1 (5 bases). The length of the CDR3 is 13 residues. Deletions cut 5 bases from V and 6 bases from J, with 12 bases between. The germline gives CDR1 SGDLS, CDR2 YYNGEE. The CDR3 nucleotides are TGTGCCAGCAGAAGGCAGGGAAGTCAGCCCCAGCATTTT. It encodes CASRRQGSQPQHF.

The chain has TRBV5-4 and TRBJ1-2; D is ambiguous. V lost 0 bases and J 6 bases, leaving 9 bases between the germline ends. Per germline, CDR1 SGHNT and CDR2 YYREEE (reference sequence). The CDR3 loop spans 13 amino acids. CDR3 sequence (DNA): TGTGCCAGCAGCTTGGCTGGTAGGGATGGCTACACCTTC. It codes for CASSLAGRDGYTF.

This chain uses TRBV5-8 with TRBJ1-4; no firm D call. This CDR3 is 15 amino acids long. V lost 4 bases and J lost 4, with 14 bases in between. Germline V gene lookup returns CDR1 SGHTS and CDR2 YDEGEE. In DNA, the CDR3 is TGTGCCAGCAGCGCCAATGAGGCTAATAATGAAAAACTGTTTTTT. This translates into CASSANEANNEKLFF.

Written as DNA, the CDR3 is TGTGCCAGCAGCTTTGGCCTAGCGGGACCAGAGACCCAGTACTTC. Translation: CASSFGLAGPETQYF. V and J are TRBV7-2 and TRBJ2-5; 9 positions agree with TRBD2. CDR1 SGHTA and CDR2 FQGNSA come from the germline V gene. Unmatched junction bases numbered 6, after V lost 3 bases and J lost 4 bases. The CDR3 covers 15 residues.

The chain employs TRBV5-1 and TRBJ1-3; D unclear. V gave up 3 bases and J gave up 0 bases, with 7 bases separating them. Germline V gene sequence: CDR1 SGHRS, CDR2 YFSETQ. The CDR3 length is 14 residues. The CDR3 region is CASSYGDSGNTIYF. In nucleotides, the CDR3 is TGCGCCAGCAGCTACGGGGACTCTGGAAACACCATATATTTT.

The chain employs TRBV5-1 and TRBJ2-3; TRBD1 might be the D (6 bases). The V end lost 3 bases, the J end lost 1 base, and 12 bases lay between the germline ends. There are 15 residues in the CDR3. Germline V gene lookup returns CDR1 SGHRS and CDR2 YFSETQ. The DNA of the CDR3 is TGCGCCAGCAGCTCCACGGCAGGGGGCACAGATACGCAGTATTTT. This encodes CASSSTAGGTDTQYF.

The chain uses TRBV5-4 and TRBJ2-2, with TRBD1 matching over 8 bases. Germline loops: CDR1 SGHNT, CDR2 YYREEE (reference sequence). Losses at the gene ends were 2 bases for V and 7 bases for J; bases not matched to a gene: 4. The length of the CDR3 is 14 residues. In DNA, the CDR3 is TGTGCCAGCAGCTTCAACAGGGGGGACGGGGAGCTGTTTTTT. It specifies CASSFNRGDGELFF.

The chain has TRBV5-1 and TRBJ1-1; 8 nucleotides line up with TRBD1. V was clipped by 3 bases and J by 0 bases; unmatched bases: 1. The CDR3 contains 14 residues. CDR1 is SGHRS, CDR2 YFSETQ, per germline. This CDR3 is CASSSTGVNTEAFF. The CDR3 DNA reads TGCGCCAGCAGCTCGACAGGGGTGAACACTGAAGCTTTCTTT.

CDR3 DNA: TGTGCCAGCAGCTTGATCGCGTCCCTGAACGAGCAGTACTTC. It specifies CASSLIASLNEQYF. V is TRBV5-6 and J is TRBJ2-7; D ambiguous. Germline CDR1 SGHDT, CDR2 YYEEEE. This CDR3 is built from 14 residues. Trimming removed 1 base at V and 5 bases at J, with 13 bases between.

The chain's CDR3 is CASSSASEYEQYF. The CDR3 bases are TGTGCCAGCAGTTCCGCCTCGGAGTACGAGCAGTACTTC. The rearrangement joins TRBV6-5 to TRBJ2-7; no clear D. V lost 4 bases to trimming and J lost 4 bases, with 11 bases between them. The germline gives CDR1 MNHEY, CDR2 SVGAGI. The CDR3 length is 13 residues.

The chain uses TRBV11-2 and TRBJ2-1, with D possibly matching TRBD2 (6 bases). Germline V CDR1 and CDR2: SGHAT, FQNNGV. V was pared by 1 base and J by 4 bases, with 11 bases between. CDR3 size: 15 residues. Written as DNA, the CDR3 is TGTGCCAGCAGCTTAGGGGCTAGCGAATACAATGAGCAGTTCTTC. Its translation: CASSLGASEYNEQFF.

The rearrangement uses TRBV7-3 and TRBJ2-1; TRBD2 agrees at 8 bases. CDR3 length: 16 amino acids. V dropped 2 bases and J dropped 3; count of bases not matched to a gene: 6. CDR1 SGHTA and CDR2 FQGTGA come from the germline V gene. The CDR3 reads CASSLGSSGNYNEQFF. CDR3 coding DNA: TGTGCCAGCAGCTTAGGGAGTAGCGGGAACTACAATGAGCAGTTCTTC.

This sequence joins TRBV28 and TRBJ2-3; either TRBD1 or TRBD2 may fit D (5 bases each). Germline loops: CDR1 MDHEN, CDR2 SYDVKM. The CDR3 totals 11 residues. Between the trimmed V and J ends, which lost 8 bases and 7 bases, there was a span of 10 bases. The CDR3 spells CASLGEYTQYF. The DNA for the CDR3 is TGTGCCAGCTTAGGGGAGTATACGCAGTATTTT.

The chain joins TRBV7-3 to TRBJ2-1; D gene uncertain. CDR3 length equals 15 residues. Germline V gives CDR1 SGHTA, CDR2 FQGTGA. The V and J ends lost 5 bases and 2 bases respectively, with 13 bases between them. CDR3 sequence reads: CASSPTDKAYNEQFF. The DNA of the CDR3 is TGTGCCAGCAGCCCGACCGACAAAGCCTACAATGAGCAGTTCTTC. Full variable domain (outside the CDR3, taken from reference TRBV7-3 and TRBJ2-1): GAGVSQTPSNKVTEKGKYVELRCDPISGHTALYWYRQSLGQGPEFLIYFQGTGAADDSGLPNDRFFAVRPEGSVSTLKIQRTERGDSAVYLCASSPTDKAYNEQFFGPGTRLTVL.

This clone came up once. The V and J genes are TRBV15 and TRBJ2-7; the D is unclear. From germline, CDR1 is LNHNV and CDR2 YYDKDF (reference sequence). The CDR3 covers 13 residues. The V and J ends lost 0 bases and 3 bases respectively, with 6 bases between them. CDR3 loop: CATSRDTGYEQYF. In DNA form, the CDR3 reads TGTGCCACCAGCAGAGATACGGGCTACGAGCAGTACTTC.